Sequencing of this TCR beta chain was carried out in a study of blood T cells in healthy people across ages (dated by TCRdb to between 2014 and 2017). Notes on the research overall: Template switching captured roughly one uniquely barcoded TCR beta cDNA molecule per two T cells in model experiments. To avoid experimental bias, donors of different ages were spread randomly across the sequencing lanes. Four age groups were formed from the donors: young (average approximately 15 years), middle-aged (around 39), aged (approximately 60) and long-lived (less than 85). Age-related changes in TCR beta repertoire diversity were measured in the study by deep sequencing normalized with unique cDNA molecular identifiers. The study analyzed two additional independent replicas of 1 million unique cDNA reads from the same blood draw for two donors, one aged 18 to 30 and one aged 80 or older. On the study overall, not on this receptor specifically: There was a strong correlation between observed TCR beta diversity and the percentage of naive T cells measured by flow cytometry. The long-lived group showed more naive CD4+ T cells, fewer expanded clones and increased TCR diversity than the aged group, suggesting age selection. Because the CMV infection status of the donors was unknown, age-related changes in expanded clonotypes may potentially have been confounded. Observed TCR beta diversity per million T cells fell roughly linearly with age, and a significant reduction was already apparent by age around 40. Estimates of total diversity from one million sequenced T cells were regarded as lower bounds and underestimates. Since profiling was done on bulk unsorted PBMCs, naive and antigen-experienced compartments could not be conclusively compared.

Including cysteine and phenylalanine, the CDR3 has 13 amino acids. Solely the CDR3 DNA is kept, with 39 bases framed from the first base. CDR1 MGHRA and CDR2 YSYEKL were looked up in the germline V gene. Deletion took 0 bases off V and 8 bases off J, with a span of 8 bases between the germline ends. The method was 5' RACE. The instrument was an Illumina HiSeq 2500. A second PCR of about 6 to 12 cycles was run with a J-beta primer mix and a sample-barcoded 5' primer. Each TCR beta cDNA molecule received a unique molecular identifier from a template-switch 5' adaptor carrying 12 random nucleotides. At least 2.5 million CDR3-containing paired-end reads were obtained from each sample. The Mint cDNA synthesis kit, primed by a TRBC-specific oligonucleotide, was used to synthesize first-strand cDNA from all RNA. Following uracil-DNA glycosylase treatment, a first 18-cycle PCR with universal primers M1SS and BC2_uni_R was performed on all cDNA. In the paper's pipeline: Each sample was normalized by randomly selecting 1 million high-quality reads, each carrying a distinct molecular identifier. Reads with shared molecular identifiers were discarded instead of being binned into consensus sequences. MiTCR, with a Q25 quality threshold and the strictest error-elimination algorithm, was used for CDR3 identification, clonotype clustering and error correction. A nonparametric unseen species model with Euler transformation was used to estimate lower-bound total TCR beta diversity. Clones were called with MiXCR by TCRdb after fastp trimmed the public reads at Q25, and only in-frame beta chains were retained. Here each entry gathers all rows of one CDR3 protein and keeps the most common genes and DNA. The V and J calls here are based on TCRdb, not the publication. The sample yields around 1,500,000 distinct CDR3 sequences; 28% were counted once. Of the sample, 7.7% is held by the ten largest clones.

Of note for this clonotype: This clone's antigen is unknown. Base qualities are not at hand, and no much larger clone is one base apart.

Systemically healthy Caucasian individuals from Russia, 39 in total and aged roughly 6 to 100 years, were included as donors. Each donor gave 8 to 10 milliliters of peripheral blood, drawn into EDTA-treated Vacutainer tubes. PBMCs were isolated by Ficoll-Paque density-gradient centrifugation, with at least 7 million obtained per sample. Total RNA, at least 6 micrograms per sample, was extracted from PBMCs with Trizol reagent. Naive CD45RAhigh/CD27high T cell percentages were measured by flow cytometry on a PBMC aliquot from every donor. The sequencing input was blood. The clonotype comes from a woman aged 25 to 39 in good health. The rearranged segments are TRBV4-1 and TRBJ1-5; the D segment cannot be called with confidence. The nucleotide sequence is given as TGCGCCAGCAGCCAAGATTCCGGTGAGCCCCAGCATTTT. It codes for CASSQDSGEPQHF.